A selection of T cell receptor beta chains follows, all from one sample in a study of T cell responses to AZD1222 COVID-19 vaccine. TCRdb's table, derived via immunoSEQ multiplex PCR, lists solely in-frame clones and lacks some. The table has 130,000 or so clones, more than 85% seen once; the top ten hold about 3%. The starting material was peripheral blood, obtained 28 days after the second AZD1222 dose. The receptors derive from an adult who received the AZD1222 COVID-19 vaccine. CDR3s include the opening cysteine and the closing phenylalanine or tryptophan. Each record gives: CDR3 DNA, CDR3 protein, V gene, D gene, J gene, clone size. The D gene is left open where the match is weak. The size field is filled for only some rows; it gives once, few, many or a size class.

DNA: TGTGCCAGCAGAGGGGTGAATAACTATGGCTACACCTTC
CDR3: CASRGVNNYGYTF
V: TRBV12-3/TRBV12-4
D: .
J: TRBJ1-2
size: .

DNA: TGTGCCAGCAGTCGGGTGATGAACACTGAAGCTTTCTTT
CDR3: CASSRVMNTEAFF
V: TRBV2
D: .
J: TRBJ1-1
size: .

DNA: TGTGCCAGCAGCTTAGGTGGGGGGGCGTGGACAGATACGCAGTATTTT
CDR3: CASSLGGGAWTDTQYF
V: TRBV11-2
D: .
J: TRBJ2-3
size: .

DNA: TGTGCCAGCAGCCCCGGGACAGGGGACTATGGCTACACCTTC
CDR3: CASSPGTGDYGYTF
V: TRBV5-5
D: TRBD1
J: TRBJ1-2
size: .

DNA: TGTGCCAGCTCATCGGTCTCCAGGGATACCTATGGCTACACCTTC
CDR3: CASSSVSRDTYGYTF
V: TRBV18
D: .
J: TRBJ1-2
size: .

DNA: TGCGCCAGCAGCCAAGGGCAGCTATTTAACTATGGCTACACCTTC
CDR3: CASSQGQLFNYGYTF
V: TRBV4-1
D: .
J: TRBJ1-2
size: .

DNA: TGTGCCAGCATTTCGGACCGGAGCTCCTACGAGCAGTACTTC
CDR3: CASISDRSSYEQYF
V: TRBV2
D: .
J: TRBJ2-7
size: few

DNA: TGTGCCTGGAGTGTACAGGAGGGTGGTGAAGCTTTCTTT
CDR3: CAWSVQEGGEAFF
V: TRBV30
D: .
J: TRBJ1-1
size: once

DNA: TGTGCCAGCAGCTTGGCGACAGCCATAAAGAACACTGAAGCTTTCTTT
CDR3: CASSLATAIKNTEAFF
V: TRBV7-2
D: .
J: TRBJ1-1
size: .

DNA: TGTGCCAGCAGTTTAGGGGACTCGAGCTCCTACGAGCAGTACTTC
CDR3: CASSLGDSSSYEQYF
V: TRBV28
D: .
J: TRBJ2-7
size: .

DNA: TGCGCCAGCAGTGAGTTTGGGACAGGGATCAACGAGCAGTACTTC
CDR3: CASSEFGTGINEQYF
V: TRBV10-1
D: TRBD1
J: TRBJ2-7
size: .

DNA: TGTGCCTGGACCCAGACAGGGTATAATTCACCCCTCCACTTT
CDR3: CAWTQTGYNSPLHF
V: TRBV30
D: TRBD1
J: TRBJ1-6
size: few

DNA: TGTGCCAGTAGTATCTCCACGGGGAACTATGGCTACACCTTC
CDR3: CASSISTGNYGYTF
V: TRBV19
D: .
J: TRBJ1-2
size: .

DNA: TGTGCCAGCAGCTTAGGTAGGGATACAAACATTCAGTACTTC
CDR3: CASSLGRDTNIQYF
V: TRBV13
D: .
J: TRBJ2-4
size: .

DNA: TGTGCCACCAGTGATCCACGAGGGGGTTATGCCGGGGAGCTGTTTTTT
CDR3: CATSDPRGGYAGELFF
V: TRBV24-1
D: .
J: TRBJ2-2
size: .

DNA: TGTGCCAGTAGTATAGATCGGTCAGTCCCACCCTACGAGCAGTACTTC
CDR3: CASSIDRSVPPYEQYF
V: TRBV19
D: .
J: TRBJ2-7
size: .

DNA: TGCAGCGCCCAACAGGGGTTCGGGGCTTATGGCTACACCTTC
CDR3: CSAQQGFGAYGYTF
V: TRBV29-1
D: TRBD1
J: TRBJ1-2
size: .

DNA: TGTGCCAGCAGCCAAGAAATACGCGCGCTCCAAGAGACCCAGTACTTC
CDR3: CASSQEIRALQETQYF
V: TRBV3-1/TRBV3-2
D: .
J: TRBJ2-5
size: few

DNA: TGTGCCAGCAGCCGACAGGGCAGCAATCAGCCCCAGCATTTT
CDR3: CASSRQGSNQPQHF
V: TRBV6-5
D: TRBD1
J: TRBJ1-5
size: .

DNA: TGTGCCAGCAGGAATAGCGGGGGTAGCTCCTACGAGCAGTACTTC
CDR3: CASRNSGGSSYEQYF
V: TRBV3-1/TRBV3-2
D: TRBD2
J: TRBJ2-7
size: .

DNA: TGCGCCAGCAGCCTAAACAGGCTTTCAAACACTGAAGCTTTCTTT
CDR3: CASSLNRLSNTEAFF
V: TRBV5-1
D: .
J: TRBJ1-1
size: once

DNA: TGTGCCTATCCCCACCGGAGGGCCCGCAGTGGCTACACCTTC
CDR3: CAYPHRRARSGYTF
V: TRBV30
D: .
J: TRBJ1-2
size: few

DNA: TGTGCCAGCAGGGGGGCCAGCACTGAAGCTTTCTTT
CDR3: CASRGASTEAFF
V: TRBV5-4
D: .
J: TRBJ1-1
size: .

DNA: TGTGCCAGCAGTTTCACAGGTTCACAGTATTTT
CDR3: CASSFTGSQYF
V: TRBV25-1
D: .
J: TRBJ2-3
size: once

DNA: TGCGCCAGCAGCCGGACCGCAGACTCTGGAAACACCATATATTTT
CDR3: CASSRTADSGNTIYF
V: TRBV5-1
D: .
J: TRBJ1-3
size: .

DNA: TGCGCCAGCAGCCAGCAACCCCCCGCTGGGACAGGGGGCGCCGGGGAGACCCAGTACTTC
CDR3: CASSQQPPAGTGGAGETQYF
V: TRBV4-3
D: TRBD1
J: TRBJ2-5
size: .

DNA: TGTGCCAGCAACCTTGGACAGGCGGTGCCCCAGCATTTT
CDR3: CASNLGQAVPQHF
V: TRBV12-3/TRBV12-4
D: TRBD1
J: TRBJ1-5
size: .

DNA: TGTGCCAGCAGCGCCGGGGACAGGGGAGTTGAAAAACTGTTTTTT
CDR3: CASSAGDRGVEKLFF
V: TRBV7-6
D: TRBD1
J: TRBJ1-4
size: .

DNA: TGTGCCAGCAATCGGCGGGGGGCGAGGAATCAGCCCCAGCATTTT
CDR3: CASNRRGARNQPQHF
V: TRBV2
D: .
J: TRBJ1-5
size: few

DNA: TGTGCCAGCAGCGTGACAGGGGAAAATTCACCCCTCCACTTT
CDR3: CASSVTGENSPLHF
V: TRBV9
D: TRBD1
J: TRBJ1-6
size: .

DNA: TGTGCCAGCAGCTTAGGGGGGCAATCTTCACCCCTCCACTTT
CDR3: CASSLGGQSSPLHF
V: TRBV7-9
D: .
J: TRBJ1-6
size: .

DNA: TGTGCCAGCAGCCGCCGACTAGCGGGGGGGCGGAATGAGCAGTTCTTC
CDR3: CASSRRLAGGRNEQFF
V: TRBV3-1/TRBV3-2
D: TRBD2
J: TRBJ2-1
size: .

DNA: TGTGCCAGCAGTTTATCACCCAGGGTAGAAACCCAGTACTTC
CDR3: CASSLSPRVETQYF
V: TRBV27
D: .
J: TRBJ2-5
size: .

DNA: TGCGCCAGCAGTGGAGAGGGCGGTCAGCCCCAGCATTTT
CDR3: CASSGEGGQPQHF
V: TRBV5-1
D: .
J: TRBJ1-5
size: .

DNA: TGCGCCAGCAGCTTGCCCGCTAGCGGGGCCAAAGAGACCCAGTACTTC
CDR3: CASSLPASGAKETQYF
V: TRBV5-1
D: TRBD2
J: TRBJ2-5
size: .

DNA: TGTGCCAGCAGCTCTGGACAGGCGGAGACCCAGTACTTC
CDR3: CASSSGQAETQYF
V: TRBV9
D: TRBD1
J: TRBJ2-5
size: few

DNA: TGTGCCAGCAGCCAGGGGGACGGATCAAGCTCTGGAAACACCATATATTTT
CDR3: CASSQGDGSSSGNTIYF
V: TRBV9
D: TRBD1
J: TRBJ1-3
size: .

DNA: TGTGCCAGTACTCCGGGCGGAACTGAAGCTTTCTTT
CDR3: CASTPGGTEAFF
V: TRBV19
D: .
J: TRBJ1-1
size: few

DNA: TGTGCCAGCAGTCAGAACAGGGTTGGCTATGGCTACACCTTC
CDR3: CASSQNRVGYGYTF
V: TRBV2
D: .
J: TRBJ1-2
size: .

DNA: TGTGCCAGCAGTGCGGGAAATCAGCCCCAGCATTTT
CDR3: CASSAGNQPQHF
V: TRBV2
D: .
J: TRBJ1-5
size: .

DNA: TGTGCCAGCAGCTCCCCGCCAGAGAACACTGAAGCTTTCTTT
CDR3: CASSSPPENTEAFF
V: TRBV21-1
D: .
J: TRBJ1-1
size: once

DNA: TGTGCCAGCACCGACAGGCGAAACGAAGCTTTCTTT
CDR3: CASTDRRNEAFF
V: TRBV6-5
D: .
J: TRBJ1-1
size: once

DNA: TGTGCCTGGAGTGTAAAAAGGGAAAACACTGAAGCTTTCTTT
CDR3: CAWSVKRENTEAFF
V: TRBV30
D: .
J: TRBJ1-1
size: .